These T cell receptor beta chains were read from a single sample in a study of cytomegalovirus exposure and HLA in healthy donors. Profiling relied on immunoSEQ multiplex PCR, and the TCRdb table lists in-frame clones only, not all of them. The sample contains approximately 150,000 clones, roughly 80% of which appear only once. Sequencing was done on a sample of PBMCs. These receptors were collected from a young woman in good health and CMV-seronegative. CDR3s include the opening cysteine and the closing phenylalanine or tryptophan. D genes are given only for firm matches. Size is stated for part of the rows, as once, few or many counts, or as a class when the clone is expanded.

clone_size,d_call,v_call,j_call,cdr3_nt,cdr3_aa
.,.,TRBV19,TRBJ1-2,TGTGCCACCCGGGGGGAAGAGAATGGCTACACCTTC,CATRGEENGYTF
.,.,TRBV19,TRBJ1-1,TGTGCCAGTAGTATTTGGGGGGAAGTGAACACTGAAGCTTTCTTT,CASSIWGEVNTEAFF
.,.,TRBV27,TRBJ2-7,TGTGCCAGCAGTTTGGGGCCTCTTTGGGGGGAACCGACCTACGAGCAGTACTTC,CASSLGPLWGEPTYEQYF
.,.,TRBV7-9,TRBJ2-2,TGTGCCAGCAGCTTATATTGGGAGCTGTTTTTT,CASSLYWELFF
.,.,TRBV29-1,TRBJ1-2,TGCAGCGTTGAAGAACCTGGACTACCCTATGGCTACACCTTC,CSVEEPGLPYGYTF
.,TRBD2,TRBV9,TRBJ2-7,TGTGCCAGCAGCGCCACTAGCGGTTCAGCCTACGAGCAGTACTTC,CASSATSGSAYEQYF
.,TRBD1,TRBV4-2,TRBJ1-2,TGTGCCAGCAGCCGGTCACAGGGGGCGTACGAAAATGGCTACACCTTC,CASSRSQGAYENGYTF
.,.,TRBV7-2,TRBJ2-5,TGTGCCAGCAGAGTGGTCCCTGAAGCCCAAGAGACCCAGTACTTC,CASRVVPEAQETQYF
.,TRBD1,TRBV7-7,TRBJ2-1,TGTGCCAGCAGCTTAGAACGGGACAGCAATGAGCAGTTCTTC,CASSLERDSNEQFF
few,.,TRBV7-6,TRBJ1-1,TGTGCCAGCAGCATCCGACTAAACACTGAAGCTTTCTTT,CASSIRLNTEAFF
few,.,TRBV4-3,TRBJ1-4,TGCGCCAGCAGCCAAGAAGCGCAGGGAGGGGATGAAAAACTGTTTTTT,CASSQEAQGGDEKLFF
.,.,TRBV21-1,TRBJ2-1,TGTGCCAGCAGCAAAGAGCCGGGACAGGGACGGGGTGAGCAGTTCTTC,CASSKEPGQGRGEQFF
.,.,TRBV19,TRBJ1-1,TGTGCCAGTAGTCCCCAGATGAACACTGAAGCTTTCTTT,CASSPQMNTEAFF
once,TRBD1,TRBV30,TRBJ1-3,TGTGCCTGGAGTGACGGGACAGTCGGAAACACCATATATTTT,CAWSDGTVGNTIYF
.,.,TRBV28,TRBJ1-4,TGTGCCAGCAGTTTCCCTGGGAGGTCGAATGAAAAACTGTTTTTT,CASSFPGRSNEKLFF
.,.,TRBV30,TRBJ2-1,TGTGCCTGGAGTGTACTAACAGGGTCCTACAATGAGCAGTTCTTC,CAWSVLTGSYNEQFF
.,TRBD2,TRBV30,TRBJ2-3,TGTGCCTGGAACCTAGCGGGGGCTGGGGATACGCAGTATTTT,CAWNLAGAGDTQYF
.,TRBD1,TRBV23-1,TRBJ2-2,TGCGCCAGCAGTCATCCTAATGCCGACAGGGTGAGTACCGGGGAGCTGTTTTTT,CASSHPNADRVSTGELFF
.,.,TRBV4-1,TRBJ2-3,TGCGCCAGCAGCCAAGATCCCTCCGGGAGTTTCGGAGATACGCAGTATTTT,CASSQDPSGSFGDTQYF
once,.,TRBV29-1,TRBJ1-2,TGCAGCGTTGAGGGGGGGATTAACTATGGCTACACCTTC,CSVEGGINYGYTF
.,.,TRBV28,TRBJ2-2,TGTGCCAGCAGTGCGGGCCGGTTTTATATCGGGGAGCTGTTTTTT,CASSAGRFYIGELFF
.,.,TRBV5-4,TRBJ2-1,TGTGCCAGCAGCGCCGCTCCGGGTGAGCAGTTCTTC,CASSAAPGEQFF
.,TRBD2,TRBV5-1,TRBJ2-1,TGCGCCAGCTTCGGGCTAGCGGGGGCCAGCTCCTACAATGAGCAGTTCTTC,CASFGLAGASSYNEQFF
.,.,TRBV28,TRBJ1-1,TGTGCCAGCAGTTTAGACAGTCTAACTGAAGCTTTCTTT,CASSLDSLTEAFF
few,.,TRBV28,TRBJ2-7,TGTGCCAGCAGTGCCTGGGGGCAGGACGAGCAGTACTTC,CASSAWGQDEQYF
.,.,TRBV9,TRBJ1-6,TGTGCCAGCAGCGAACAGGGCAGACAGGATTCACCCCTCCACTTT,CASSEQGRQDSPLHF
.,TRBD1,TRBV7-9,TRBJ1-3,TGTGCCAGCAGAAGAACAGGGGTCGGAAACACCATATATTTT,CASRRTGVGNTIYF
few,.,TRBV6-5,TRBJ1-1,TGTGCCAGCGGTTGGGGCCGCGCTCGGGCTTTCTTT,CASGWGRARAFF
.,TRBD1,TRBV5-1,TRBJ1-1,TGCGCCAGCAGCCCTGGGACAGGCAGAGGAACTGAAGCTTTCTTT,CASSPGTGRGTEAFF
.,TRBD1,TRBV7-8,TRBJ1-3,TGTGCCAGCAGCCTACAGGGGGCGGATGGAAACACCATATATTTT,CASSLQGADGNTIYF
.,.,TRBV30,TRBJ1-6,TGTGCCTCTACGGGGGGCCCGAATTCACCCCTCCACTTT,CASTGGPNSPLHF
.,.,TRBV21-1,TRBJ1-2,TGTGCCAGCAGCCCCCATTTCAGGGGGCGCGTGGGTTATGGCTACACCTTC,CASSPHFRGRVGYGYTF
.,.,TRBV6-5,TRBJ1-2,TGTGCCAGCAGTTACTCGGGGGGACGGAACTATGGCTACACCTTC,CASSYSGGRNYGYTF
.,.,TRBV5-1,TRBJ2-4,TGCGCCAGCAGCTATGGACTGAAAAACATTCAGTACTTC,CASSYGLKNIQYF
.,TRBD1,TRBV30,TRBJ2-2,TGTGCCTGGAACCCGGGACAGGGAAACACCGGGGAGCTGTTTTTT,CAWNPGQGNTGELFF
.,TRBD1,TRBV5-1,TRBJ1-2,TGCGCCAGCAGCCCGGACAGGGAGGACTATGGCTACACCTTC,CASSPDREDYGYTF
.,.,TRBV5-4,TRBJ2-7,TGTGCCAGCAGTACGACTAGGGGGGGCGAGCAGTACTTC,CASSTTRGGEQYF
.,TRBD1,TRBV6-1,TRBJ2-5,TGTGCCAGCACCCGACAGGGAAGCCCCCTGGGGACCCAGTACTTC,CASTRQGSPLGTQYF